The present T cell receptor beta chain was sequenced within a study of radiotherapy plus CTLA-4 blockade in lung cancer (dated by TCRdb to the late 2010s). In terms of the full investigation: Objective responses occurred in roughly 20% of enrolled patients, and about 30% achieved disease control.

This clone was detected only a few times. There is no known antigen for this receptor. No clone much larger than this one lies a single base away; base qualities are absent. General findings and caveats noted by the study authors: Increased serum interferon-beta after radiation, together with early dynamic changes in blood T cell clones, were reported to be the strongest predictors of response. After treatment with radiotherapy and ipilimumab, TCR clones that originated in tumors expanded in peripheral blood.

The study tested focal radiation therapy combined with CTLA-4 blockade (ipilimumab) in patients with chemo-refractory metastatic non-small-cell lung cancer. The library was made by the immunoSEQ multiplex PCR assay. TCRdb re-hosts the immuneACCESS table, in-frame sequences only. Its copies lack some clones; in the studies checked, an unresolved V gene accounts for under half of them, and the cause for the rest is not known. For this sample there are 34,000 or so clones; 70% to 75% appear just once. The top ten hold around 14% of the sample. The sequenced sample was peripheral blood, obtained from a patient treated with radiotherapy plus ipilimumab. The source is a human donor with non-small cell lung cancer that progressed on radiotherapy plus ipilimumab.

The CDR3 protein sequence reads: CASSAEQLTSYEQYF. The bases read TGTGCCAGCAGTGCAGAGCAACTAACGTCCTACGAGCAGTACTTC. Recombination linked TRBV2 to TRBJ2-7, with an unclear D gene assignment. Reading from cysteine to phenylalanine, the CDR3 counts 15 amino acids. The kept DNA is CDR3 alone, 45 bases in frame from the first base. V sheds 4 bases and J sheds 1 base, leaving 14 bases between their ends. According to the germline V gene, CDR1 reads SNHLY and CDR2 reads FYNNEI.